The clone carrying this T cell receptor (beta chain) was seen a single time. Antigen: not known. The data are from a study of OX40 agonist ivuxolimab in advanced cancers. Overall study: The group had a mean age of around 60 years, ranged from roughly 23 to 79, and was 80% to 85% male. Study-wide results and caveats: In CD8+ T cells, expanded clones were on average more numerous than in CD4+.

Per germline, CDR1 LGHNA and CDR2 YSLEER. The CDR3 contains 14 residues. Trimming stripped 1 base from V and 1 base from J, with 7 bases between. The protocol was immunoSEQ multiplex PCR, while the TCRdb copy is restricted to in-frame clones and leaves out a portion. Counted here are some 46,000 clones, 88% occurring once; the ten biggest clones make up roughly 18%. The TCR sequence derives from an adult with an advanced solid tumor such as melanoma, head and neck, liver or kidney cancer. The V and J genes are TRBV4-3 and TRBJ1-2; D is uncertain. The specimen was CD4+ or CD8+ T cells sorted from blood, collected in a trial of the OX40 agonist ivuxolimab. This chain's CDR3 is CASSQGHSNYGYTF. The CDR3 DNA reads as TGCGCCAGCAGCCAAGGGCACAGTAACTATGGCTACACCTTC.